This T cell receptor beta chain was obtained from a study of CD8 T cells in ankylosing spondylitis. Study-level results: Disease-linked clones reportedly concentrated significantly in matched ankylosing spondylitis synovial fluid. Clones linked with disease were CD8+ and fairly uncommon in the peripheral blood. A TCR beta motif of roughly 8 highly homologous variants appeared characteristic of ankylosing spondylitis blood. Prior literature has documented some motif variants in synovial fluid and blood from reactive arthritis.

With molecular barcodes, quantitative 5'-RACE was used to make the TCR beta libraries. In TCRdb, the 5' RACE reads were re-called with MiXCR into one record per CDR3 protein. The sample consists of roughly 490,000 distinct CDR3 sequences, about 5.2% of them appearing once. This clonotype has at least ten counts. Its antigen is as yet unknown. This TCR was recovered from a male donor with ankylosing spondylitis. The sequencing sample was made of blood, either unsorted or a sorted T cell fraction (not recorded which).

CDR3 nucleotide sequence: TGCAACCCGCGGGGTCGGGGCAGGGACTATGGCTACACCTTC. It translates to CNPRGRGRDYGYTF. The rearrangement links TRBV20-1 to TRBJ1-2, with D possibly TRBD1 on 5 matching bases. This CDR3 is built from 14 residues. Germline assignment: CDR1 DFQATT and CDR2 SNEGSKA (reference sequence).